The 8 T cell receptor beta chains in this list originate from one sample, sequenced in a study of blood T cell repertoires in COVID-19. The protocol was immunoSEQ multiplex PCR, while the TCRdb copy is restricted to in-frame clones and leaves out a portion. Of almost 25,000 clones detected, about 90% appear once; the ten largest clones hold approximately 30%. The sample taken for sequencing was peripheral blood. The source is a man aged 70-80 years with active COVID-19.

The chain is built from TRBV6-2 or TRBV6-3 and TRBJ1-5; D gene uncertain. The CDR3 runs 12 residues. Trimming left V 6 bases short and J 4 bases short, with 7 bases between. Germline assignment: CDR1 MNHEY and CDR2 SVGEGT. DNA for the CDR3: TGTGCCAGCAGCCCTCATAATCAGCCCCAGCATTTT. As protein: CASSPHNQPQHF.

The chain links TRBV30 to TRBJ2-7, with TRBD2 as a possible D gene (6 bases). CDR1 GTSNPN and CDR2 SVGIG come from the germline V gene (reference sequence). The CDR3 covers 15 residues. Trimming stripped 2 bases from V and 5 bases from J, with 19 bases between. The CDR3 reads CAWSTHSGTSHEQYF. The CDR3 DNA sequence: TGTGCCTGGAGTACCCATAGCGGTACGTCCCACGAGCAGTACTTC. Drawing the rest from reference TRBV30 and TRBJ2-7, the complete variable domain is SQTIHQWPATLVQPVGSPLSLECTVEGTSNPNLYWYRQAAGRGLQLLFYSVGIGQISSEVPQNLSASRPQDRQFILSSKKLLLSDSGFYLCAWSTHSGTSHEQYFGPGTRLTVT.

This clone came up once. The J gene is TRBJ2-1, the V gene TRBV27, with D maybe TRBD2 (6 bases). V gave up 2 bases and J gave up 10 bases, with 12 bases separating them. This CDR3 is built from 13 residues. Germline CDR1 and CDR2: MNHEY and SMNVEV (reference sequence). CDR3 in DNA: TGTGCCAGCAGTTTAGAGGACGGAGGGGAGCAGTTCTTC. Protein product: CASSLEDGGEQFF.

J is TRBJ2-7 and V is TRBV25-1, with 7 bases fitting TRBD2. V dropped 1 base and J dropped 0; count of bases not matched to a gene: 3. This CDR3 comprises 15 residues. Germline assignment: CDR1 MGHDK and CDR2 SYGVNS. In DNA, the CDR3 is TGTGCCAGCAGTGAATCGGGGGAGGGCTCCTACGAGCAGTACTTC. It encodes CASSESGEGSYEQYF.

The sample holds one count of this clone. This chain joins TRBV4-2 and TRBJ2-5; 12 bases agree with TRBD2. The J segment lost 1 base and the V segment lost 0 bases, leaving 6 bases of the junction unmatched. Germline V gene lookup returns CDR1 LGHNA and CDR2 YNFKEQ. The CDR3 consists of 18 residues. CDR3 bases: TGTGCCAGCAGCCAAGATGGGGGGGGACTAGCGGGCCAAGAGACCCAGTACTTC. It yields the protein CASSQDGGGLAGQETQYF.

This rearrangement joins TRBV5-1 to TRBJ2-7; no firm D call. With 0 bases removed from V and 2 bases from J, the gap between germline ends came to 9 bases. This CDR3 is built from 14 residues. Germline lookup yields CDR1 SGHRS and CDR2 YFSETQ. The CDR3 sequence is CASSLVYSPYEQYF. DNA of the CDR3: TGCGCCAGCAGCTTGGTCTACTCCCCCTACGAGCAGTACTTC.

Here the CDR3 DNA reads TGCGCCAGCAGCTTCGGACTAGGCTCCTACGAGCAGTACTTC. Translated, it gives CASSFGLGSYEQYF. The V call is TRBV4-1, the J call TRBJ2-7, with 7 bases that match TRBD2. CDR3 size: 14 residues. Trimming took 5 bases from V and 0 from J; bases not matched to a gene: 4. Germline loops: CDR1 MGHRA, CDR2 YSYEKL.

This clone has only one observation. The chain links TRBV4-3 to TRBJ2-5; 8 bases map to TRBD1. This CDR3 has 15 amino acids. Germline values: CDR1 LGHNA, CDR2 YSLEER. After removal of 0 bases from V and 4 bases from J, the junction contained 4 bases not matched to a gene. CDR3 coding DNA: TGCGCCAGCAGCCAAGATTGGACAGGGCTAGAGACCCAGTACTTC. Translated, it gives CASSQDWTGLETQYF.